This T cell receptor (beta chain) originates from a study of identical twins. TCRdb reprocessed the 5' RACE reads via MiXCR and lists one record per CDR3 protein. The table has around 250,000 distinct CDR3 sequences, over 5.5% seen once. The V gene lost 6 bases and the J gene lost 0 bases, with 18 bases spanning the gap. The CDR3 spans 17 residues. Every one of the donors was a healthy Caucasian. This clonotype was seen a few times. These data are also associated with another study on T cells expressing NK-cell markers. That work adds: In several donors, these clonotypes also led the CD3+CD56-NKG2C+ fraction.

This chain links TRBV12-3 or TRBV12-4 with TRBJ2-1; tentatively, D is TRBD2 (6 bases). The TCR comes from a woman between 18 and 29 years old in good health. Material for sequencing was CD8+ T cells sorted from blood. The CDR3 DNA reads TGTGCCAGCAGCTTTACTTTTTTAGCGGTCTCCTACAATGAGCAGTTCTTC. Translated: CASSFTFLAVSYNEQFF.